This entry lists 30 T cell receptor beta chains sequenced from one sample in a study of T cells in Graves' hyperthyroidism and ophthalmopathy. Amplification yielded TCR beta CDR3 regions, with RNA transcripts as the source. HTBI primers were employed in a first-round RT-PCR of the TCR CDR3. TCRdb re-analysed the multiplex PCR reads in MiXCR, keeping a single row per CDR3 protein. The sample holds approximately 570,000 distinct CDR3 sequences; 15% to 20% are singletons and the top ten take about half. Sequences were obtained from blood. These receptors were collected from a middle-aged man with Graves' ophthalmopathy.

The V call is TRBV13, the J call TRBJ2-3; D gene unclear. CDR3 length: 12 residues. CDR1 and CDR2 from the germline V gene are PRHDT and FYEKMQ (reference sequence). Trimming removed 3 bases at V and 7 bases at J, with 8 bases between. The CDR3 spells CASSFWRNTQYF. In nucleotides, the CDR3 is TGTGCCAGCAGCTTTTGGCGGAATACGCAGTATTTT.

The chain carries TRBV25-1 and TRBJ2-2, with D perhaps matching TRBD1 or TRBD2 (6 bases each). CDR1 is MGHDK and CDR2 is SYGVNS in the germline V gene. V dropped 1 base and J dropped 6 bases, with 12 bases sitting between them. The CDR3 loop spans 15 amino acids. The CDR3 DNA reads TGTGCCAGCAGTGAATTTGACGGGGGCTCCGGGGAGCTGTTTTTT. Residues: CASSEFDGGSGELFF. Together with reference TRBV25-1 and TRBJ2-2, the CDR3 gives the full variable domain: EADIYQTPRYLVIGTGKKITLECSQTMGHDKMYWYQQDPGMELHLIHYSYGVNSTEKGDLSSESTVSRIRTEHFPLTLESARPSHTSQYLCASSEFDGGSGELFFGEGSRLTVL.

The chain links TRBV5-1 to TRBJ2-5, with D possibly being TRBD2 (6 bases). CDR3 size: 15 residues. V lost 1 base, J lost 1 base, and 11 bases lay in between. Germline V lookup: CDR1 SGHRS, CDR2 YFSETQ. The CDR3 DNA sequence: TGCGCCAGCAGCTTGCAGGGACTGAGCCAAGAGACCCAGTACTTC. It yields the protein CASSLQGLSQETQYF.

The chain employs TRBV20-1 and TRBJ1-3, with D possibly being TRBD1 (6 bases). The CDR3 runs 12 residues. The germline V gene encodes CDR1 DFQATT and CDR2 SNEGSKA (reference sequence). Trimming shortened V by 4 bases and J by 3 bases, and 7 bases separated the two germline ends. The CDR3 region is CSATGVGNTIYF. The CDR3, as DNA: TGCAGTGCTACAGGGGTTGGAAACACCATATATTTT.

This clonotype has just a few counts. The chain recombines TRBV20-1 with TRBJ2-1; D possibly corresponds to TRBD2 (6 bases). Germline lookup yields CDR1 DFQATT and CDR2 SNEGSKA (reference sequence). The germline V and J ends were trimmed by 8 bases and 10 bases, with 18 bases remaining between them. The CDR3 contains 12 residues. The CDR3 reads CSTTTGVMEQFF. The CDR3 DNA reads TGCAGTACCACAACGGGGGTTATGGAGCAGTTCTTC.

The rearrangement uses TRBV7-9 and TRBJ2-1; the match to TRBD1 covers 7 bases. CDR1 SEHNR and CDR2 FQNEAQ come from the germline V gene (reference sequence). The CDR3 loop spans 15 amino acids. The V segment lost 2 bases and the J segment 4 bases; nucleotides outside the gene matches: 5. The CDR3 loop reads CASSLTQGVYNEQFF. As DNA, the CDR3 is TGTGCCAGCAGCTTAACGCAGGGGGTGTACAATGAGCAGTTCTTC.

This clonotype has a handful of counts. The V call is TRBV6-1, the J call TRBJ2-5; no definite D call. The V and J ends lost 1 base and 1 base respectively, with 16 bases between them. Germline V lookup: CDR1 MNHNS, CDR2 SASEGT. The CDR3 runs to 17 residues. CDR3 loop: CASSEDDGANLQETQYF. The CDR3 nucleotides are TGTGCCAGCAGTGAAGACGACGGAGCCAACCTCCAAGAGACCCAGTACTTC.

The chain combines TRBV7-9 with TRBJ1-1; 7 bases agree with TRBD1. CDR1 is SEHNR, CDR2 FQNEAQ, per germline (reference sequence). J gave up 7 bases and V 4 bases, and 15 bases lay outside the gene matches. The CDR3 runs 16 residues. Here the CDR3 reads CASSSPSGLNRGEAFF. The CDR3 bases are TGTGCCAGCAGCTCTCCATCCGGGCTTAACAGGGGTGAAGCTTTCTTT.

This clonotype appeared a few times. The chain has TRBV19 and TRBJ2-1, with D uncertain. CDR1 and CDR2 (germline): LNHDA, SQIVND (reference sequence). Trimming took 5 bases from V and 4 from J, leaving 6 bases between them. This CDR3 has 12 amino acids. The CDR3 loop is CASSLLYNEQFF. CDR3 nucleotide sequence: TGTGCCAGTAGTCTTCTTTACAATGAGCAGTTCTTC.

This clonotype was counted only a few times. In DNA, the CDR3 is TGCAGTGCTAGGGGACTAGCATCTGAGCAGTTCTTC. Translation gives CSARGLASEQFF. The chain is built from TRBV20-1 and TRBJ2-1, with 9 bases that match TRBD2. The CDR3 has 12 residues. CDR1 is DFQATT, CDR2 SNEGSKA, per germline (reference sequence). V was clipped by 3 bases and J by 9 bases; unmatched bases: 3.

This clonotype was picked up many times. The V gene is TRBV30, the J gene TRBJ1-2, with 8 bases aligning to TRBD1. The CDR3 is 12 residues long. The ends lost 5 bases at V and 7 bases at J; junction bases unmatched: 6. Looked up from germline, CDR1 is GTSNPN and CDR2 is SVGIG (reference sequence). The CDR3 sequence is CAWEDRAGGYTF. CDR3 sequence (DNA): TGTGCCTGGGAGGACAGGGCTGGTGGCTACACCTTC.

The chain uses TRBV2 and TRBJ2-1, with D possibly TRBD1 on 5 matching bases. The germline V and J ends were trimmed by 6 bases and 6 bases, with 12 bases remaining between them. The CDR3 runs 13 residues. Per germline, CDR1 SNHLY and CDR2 FYNNEI. CDR3 amino acids: CASSLQGFNEQFF. In DNA form, the CDR3 reads TGTGCCAGCAGCCTCCAGGGTTTCAATGAGCAGTTCTTC.

A note on this clonotype: This may stem from a read error, because a much larger clone lies one nucleotide away. The V call is TRBV12-3 or TRBV12-4, the J call TRBJ2-7; the match to TRBD1 covers 7 bases. This CDR3 region has 14 residues. CDR3 region: CASNTGTDAYGQYF. Here the CDR3 DNA reads TGTGCCAGCAACACCGGGACAGATGCCTACGGGCAGTACTTC.

About this clonotype itself: Just one base apart from a much larger clone, this may be a read error. The CDR3 sequence is CAGSPLEAGRNEQFF. The CDR3, as DNA: TGTGCCGGCAGTCCCCTTGAAGCGGGGCGCAATGAGCAGTTCTTC. The chain couples TRBV28 to TRBJ2-1, with 7 nucleotides matching TRBD2. CDR3 length equals 15 residues. CDR1 and CDR2 (germline): MDHEN, SYDVKM.

This clonotype turned up a few times. The V gene is TRBV30, the J gene TRBJ1-1; D remains ambiguous. The V gene's germline CDR1 is GTSNPN and CDR2 SVGIG (reference sequence). The V end was cut by 2 bases, the J end by 7 bases, with 8 bases between. This CDR3 contains 11 residues. The CDR3 here is CAWSFYGEAFF. The CDR3 DNA is TGTGCCTGGAGTTTTTACGGTGAAGCTTTCTTT.

The chain combines TRBV2 with TRBJ1-1; 9 nucleotides line up with TRBD1. Trimming removed 8 bases from V and 0 bases from J; junction bases left unmatched: 4. This CDR3 has 14 residues. Looked up from germline, CDR1 is SNHLY and CDR2 is FYNNEI. CDR3 residues: CASDRGGVNTEAFF. In DNA form, the CDR3 reads TGTGCCAGCGACAGGGGGGGAGTGAACACTGAAGCTTTCTTT.

The rearrangement joins TRBV28 to TRBJ1-3, with D uncertain. Trimming left V 2 bases short and J 5 bases short, with 13 bases between. CDR3 length: 15 residues. Germline V gene data show CDR1 as MDHEN and CDR2 as SYDVKM. Written as DNA, the CDR3 is TGTGCCAGCAGTTTAGGTTTCAAAATGAGAAACACCATATATTTT. Residues: CASSLGFKMRNTIYF.

This clonotype was detected many times. This chain connects TRBV5-1 to TRBJ1-4; TRBD1 might be the D (5 bases). V was trimmed by 0 bases and J by 4 bases, leaving 13 bases between them. Germline loops: CDR1 SGHRS, CDR2 YFSETQ. The CDR3 contains 16 residues. CDR3 loop: CASSLGQQVFNEKLFF. As DNA, the CDR3 is TGCGCCAGCAGCTTGGGACAGCAAGTATTTAATGAAAAACTGTTTTTT.

This clonotype was recorded at least ten times. The rearrangement links TRBV5-1 to TRBJ1-3; 8 bases map to TRBD1. Germline V gene lookup returns CDR1 SGHRS and CDR2 YFSETQ. V shed 4 bases and J 3 bases; nucleotides not matched to a gene: 3. CDR3 length: 14 residues. The CDR3 bases are TGCGCCAGCAGCCGACAGGGGAGTGGAAACACCATATATTTT. Its translation: CASSRQGSGNTIYF.

This clonotype has a handful of counts. This chain connects TRBV3-1 to TRBJ1-2, with D tentatively TRBD1 (6 bases). CDR1 LGHDT and CDR2 YNNKEL come from the germline V gene (reference sequence). Trimming removed 3 bases at V and 8 bases at J, with 13 bases between. The CDR3 sequence is 13 residues long. The CDR3 loop reads CASSQGTGLGYTF. For the CDR3, the DNA is TGTGCCAGCAGCCAGGGAACAGGGCTCGGCTACACCTTC.

The rearrangement joins TRBV10-3 to TRBJ2-1; D is uncertain. V lost 9 bases, J lost 0 bases, and 18 bases lay in between. Per germline, CDR1 ENHRY and CDR2 SYGVKD. The CDR3 consists of 16 residues. CDR3 nucleotides: TGTGCCATGCGATCCACAGACACCAGCTCCTACAATGAGCAGTTCTTC. This gives the protein CAMRSTDTSSYNEQFF.

The V call is TRBV7-9, the J call TRBJ1-5; 8 bases match TRBD1. Germline V gene sequence: CDR1 SEHNR, CDR2 FQNEAQ (reference sequence). This CDR3 has 14 residues. V dropped 6 bases and J dropped 5; count of bases not matched to a gene: 6. CDR3 in amino acids: CASRQSGGDQPQHF. CDR3 coding DNA: TGTGCCAGCAGACAGTCAGGGGGCGATCAGCCCCAGCATTTT.

This clonotype was seen many times. This chain uses TRBV30 with TRBJ2-7; no reliable D call. Per the germline V gene, CDR1 is GTSNPN and CDR2 is SVGIG (reference sequence). V lost 2 bases and J lost 0, with 5 bases in between. CDR3 length equals 12 residues. In DNA form, the CDR3 reads TGTGCCTGGAGTTCCAGCTCCTACGAGCAGTACTTC. This encodes CAWSSSSYEQYF.

This clonotype came up many times. The J gene is TRBJ2-3, the V gene TRBV2, with a weak D call TRBD1 (6 bases). V lost 7 bases and J lost 5, with 7 bases in between. Germline CDR1 is SNHLY and CDR2 is FYNNEI. CDR3 length: 11 amino acids. The CDR3 DNA is TGTGCCAGCAAGGGGGAAGATACGCAGTATTTT. Translation: CASKGEDTQYF.

This clonotype was recorded at least ten times. The chain couples TRBV30 to TRBJ1-1, with D uncertain. Per germline, CDR1 GTSNPN and CDR2 SVGIG (reference sequence). Trimming left V 0 bases short and J 1 base short, with 6 bases between. There are 13 residues in the CDR3. For the CDR3, the DNA is TGTGCCTGGAGTGTAACCGAGAACACTGAAGCTTTCTTT. It translates to CAWSVTENTEAFF.

This clonotype was counted between two and nine times. J is TRBJ2-3 and V is TRBV7-2; 7 bases line up with TRBD2. Losses at the gene ends were 2 bases for V and 4 bases for J; bases not matched to a gene: 6. Germline V gene sequence: CDR1 SGHTA, CDR2 FQGNSA. The CDR3 loop spans 15 amino acids. The CDR3 loop reads CASSLLGLGADTQYF. DNA of the CDR3: TGTGCCAGCAGCTTACTTGGACTAGGCGCAGATACGCAGTATTTT. Full variable domain (remainder filled in from reference TRBV7-2 and TRBJ2-3): GAGVSQSPSNKVTEKGKDVELRCDPISGHTALYWYRQSLGQGLEFLIYFQGNSAPDKSGLPSDRFSAERTGGSVSTLTIQRTQQEDSAVYLCASSLLGLGADTQYFGPGTRLTVL.

This clonotype was recorded many times. CDR3 loop: CASSLQARGTGELFF. Here the CDR3 DNA reads TGTGCCAGCAGCTTACAGGCGAGAGGCACCGGGGAGCTGTTTTTT. The chain combines TRBV7-3 with TRBJ2-2; D remains ambiguous. CDR3 length: 15 residues. CDR1 and CDR2 (germline): SGHTA, FQGTGA. Trimming took 2 bases from V and 4 from J, leaving 11 bases between them.

This clonotype was observed a few times. The chain joins TRBV7-9 to TRBJ1-2; 9 nucleotides agree with TRBD1. The V segment lost 4 bases and the J segment 5 bases; nucleotides outside the gene matches: 17. The CDR3 contains 18 residues. CDR1 is SEHNR and CDR2 is FQNEAQ in the germline V gene (reference sequence). CDR3 sequence: CASSSQPGTGQSQYGYTF. In DNA form, the CDR3 reads TGTGCCAGCAGCTCTCAGCCCGGGACAGGGCAATCGCAATATGGCTACACCTTC.

V usage is TRBV20-1 and J usage is TRBJ2-1, with 9 positions matching TRBD2. The CDR3 covers 19 residues. Per the germline V gene, CDR1 is DFQATT and CDR2 is SNEGSKA (reference sequence). V dropped 1 base and J dropped 0; count of bases not matched to a gene: 13. The CDR3 region has the DNA TGCAGTGCTAGAGTCCCAGCGGGGGGCAAAAGCAGCTCCTACAATGAGCAGTTCTTC. Amino acids: CSARVPAGGKSSSYNEQFF.

V usage is TRBV7-8 and J usage is TRBJ2-2, with 8 positions matching TRBD2. Looked up from germline, CDR1 is SGHVS and CDR2 is FQNEAQ. The CDR3 is 19 residues long. Trimming removed 6 bases from V and 1 base from J; junction bases left unmatched: 16. CDR3 loop: CASSLTTSGTRGNTGELFF. In DNA form, the CDR3 reads TGTGCCAGCAGTTTAACCACTAGCGGAACCCGAGGGAACACCGGGGAGCTGTTTTTT.